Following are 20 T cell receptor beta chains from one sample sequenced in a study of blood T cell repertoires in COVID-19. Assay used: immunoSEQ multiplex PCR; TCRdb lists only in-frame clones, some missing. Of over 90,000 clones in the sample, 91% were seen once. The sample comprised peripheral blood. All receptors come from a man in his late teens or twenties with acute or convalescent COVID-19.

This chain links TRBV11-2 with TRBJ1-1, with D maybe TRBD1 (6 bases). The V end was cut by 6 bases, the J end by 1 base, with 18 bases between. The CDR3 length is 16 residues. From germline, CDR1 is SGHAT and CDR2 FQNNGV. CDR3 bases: TGTGCCAGCAGTCGGGACACCCTTTACCAGAACACTGAAGCTTTCTTT. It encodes CASSRDTLYQNTEAFF.

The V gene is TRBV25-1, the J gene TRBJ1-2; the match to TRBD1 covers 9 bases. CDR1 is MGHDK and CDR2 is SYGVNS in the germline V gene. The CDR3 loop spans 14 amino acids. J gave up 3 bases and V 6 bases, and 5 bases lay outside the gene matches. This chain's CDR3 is CASSAGQGDYGYTF. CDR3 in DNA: TGTGCCAGCAGCGCGGGACAGGGAGACTATGGCTACACCTTC.

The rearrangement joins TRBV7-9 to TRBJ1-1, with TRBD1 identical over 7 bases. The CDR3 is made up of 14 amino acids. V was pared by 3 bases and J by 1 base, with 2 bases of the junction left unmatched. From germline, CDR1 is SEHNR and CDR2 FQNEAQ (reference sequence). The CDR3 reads CASSFTGANTEAFF. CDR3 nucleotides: TGTGCCAGCAGCTTCACAGGGGCGAACACTGAAGCTTTCTTT.

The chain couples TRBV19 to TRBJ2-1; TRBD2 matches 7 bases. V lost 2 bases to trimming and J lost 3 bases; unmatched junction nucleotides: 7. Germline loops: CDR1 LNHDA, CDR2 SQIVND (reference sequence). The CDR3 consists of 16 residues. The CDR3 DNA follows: TGTGCCAGTAGTATATATGCGGGAGCGGTCTACAATGAGCAGTTCTTC. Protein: CASSIYAGAVYNEQFF.

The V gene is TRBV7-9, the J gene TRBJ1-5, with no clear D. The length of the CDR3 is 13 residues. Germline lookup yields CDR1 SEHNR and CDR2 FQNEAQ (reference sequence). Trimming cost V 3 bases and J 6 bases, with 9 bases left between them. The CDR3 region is CASSLEGSQPQHF. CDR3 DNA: TGTGCCAGCAGCTTGGAGGGAAGTCAGCCCCAGCATTTT. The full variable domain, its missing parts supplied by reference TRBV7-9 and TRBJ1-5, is DTGVSQNPRHKITKRGQNVTFRCDPISEHNRLYWYRQTLGQGPEFLTYFQNEAQLEKSRLLSDRFSAERPKGSFSTLEIQRTEQGDSAMYLCASSLEGSQPQHFGDGTRLSIL.

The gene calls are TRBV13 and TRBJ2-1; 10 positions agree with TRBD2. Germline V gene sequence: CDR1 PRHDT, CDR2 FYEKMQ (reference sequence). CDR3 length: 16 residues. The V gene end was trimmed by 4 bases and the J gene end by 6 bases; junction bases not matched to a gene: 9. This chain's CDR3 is CASSSRAGGPSNEQFF. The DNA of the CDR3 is TGTGCCAGCAGCTCCCGAGCGGGAGGGCCTAGCAATGAGCAGTTCTTC.

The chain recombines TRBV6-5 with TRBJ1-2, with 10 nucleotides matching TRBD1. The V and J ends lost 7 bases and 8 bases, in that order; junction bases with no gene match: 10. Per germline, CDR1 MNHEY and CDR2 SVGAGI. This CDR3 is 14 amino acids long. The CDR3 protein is CASTVGTGVGGYTF. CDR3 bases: TGTGCCAGCACCGTGGGGACAGGGGTAGGGGGCTACACCTTC.

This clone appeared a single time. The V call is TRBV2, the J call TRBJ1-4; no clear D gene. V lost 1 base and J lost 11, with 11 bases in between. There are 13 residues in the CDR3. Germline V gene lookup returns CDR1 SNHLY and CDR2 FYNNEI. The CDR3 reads CASSEVTSGKLFF. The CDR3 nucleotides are TGTGCCAGCAGTGAAGTAACCTCCGGGAAACTGTTTTTT.

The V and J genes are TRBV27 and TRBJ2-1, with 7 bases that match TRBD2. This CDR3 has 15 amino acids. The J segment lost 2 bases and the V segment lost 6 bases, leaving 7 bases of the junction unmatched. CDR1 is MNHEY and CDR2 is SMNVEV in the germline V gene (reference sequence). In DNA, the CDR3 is TGTGCCAGCAGGAAACCGGGGGGTGCCTACAATGAGCAGTTCTTC. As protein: CASRKPGGAYNEQFF.

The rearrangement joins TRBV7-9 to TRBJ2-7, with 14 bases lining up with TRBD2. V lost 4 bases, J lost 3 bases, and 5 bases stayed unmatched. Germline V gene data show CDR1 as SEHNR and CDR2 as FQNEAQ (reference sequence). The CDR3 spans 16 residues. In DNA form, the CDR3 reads TGTGCCAGCAGCTCGGGGACTAGCGGGAGTGTCTACGAGCAGTACTTC. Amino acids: CASSSGTSGSVYEQYF.

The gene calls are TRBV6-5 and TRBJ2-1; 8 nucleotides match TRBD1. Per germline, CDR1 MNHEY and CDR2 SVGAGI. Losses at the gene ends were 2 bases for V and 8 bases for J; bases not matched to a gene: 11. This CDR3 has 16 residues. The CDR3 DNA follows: TGTGCCAGCAGTTACGGTCAGGACAGGGTAGTCCATGAGCAGTTCTTC. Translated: CASSYGQDRVVHEQFF.

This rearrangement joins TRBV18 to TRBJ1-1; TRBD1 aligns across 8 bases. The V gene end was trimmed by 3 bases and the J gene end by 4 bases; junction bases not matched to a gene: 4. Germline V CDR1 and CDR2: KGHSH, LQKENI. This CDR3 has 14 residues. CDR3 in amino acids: CASSPWTGTTEAFF. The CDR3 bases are TGTGCCAGCTCACCCTGGACAGGGACCACTGAAGCTTTCTTT.

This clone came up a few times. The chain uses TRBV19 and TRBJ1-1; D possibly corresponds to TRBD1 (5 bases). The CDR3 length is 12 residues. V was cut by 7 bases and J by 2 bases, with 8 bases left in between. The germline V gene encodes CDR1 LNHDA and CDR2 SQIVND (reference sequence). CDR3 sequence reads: CASTDSNTEAFF. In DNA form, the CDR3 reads TGTGCCAGTACCGACAGTAACACTGAAGCTTTCTTT.

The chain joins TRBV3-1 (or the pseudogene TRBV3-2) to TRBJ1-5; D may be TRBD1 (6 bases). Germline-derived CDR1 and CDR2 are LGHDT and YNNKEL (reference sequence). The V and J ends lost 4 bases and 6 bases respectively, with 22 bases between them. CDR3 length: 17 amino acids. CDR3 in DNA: TGTGCCAGCAGCCTAGGGGGAGCGGGACTGTTGGGTCAGCCCCAGCATTTT. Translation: CASSLGGAGLLGQPQHF.

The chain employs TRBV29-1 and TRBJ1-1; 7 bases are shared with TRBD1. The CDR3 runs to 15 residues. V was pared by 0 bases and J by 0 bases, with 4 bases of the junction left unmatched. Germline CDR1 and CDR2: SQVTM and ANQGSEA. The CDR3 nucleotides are TGCAGCGTTGAAGATCAGGGGGTGATGAACACTGAAGCTTTCTTT. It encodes CSVEDQGVMNTEAFF.

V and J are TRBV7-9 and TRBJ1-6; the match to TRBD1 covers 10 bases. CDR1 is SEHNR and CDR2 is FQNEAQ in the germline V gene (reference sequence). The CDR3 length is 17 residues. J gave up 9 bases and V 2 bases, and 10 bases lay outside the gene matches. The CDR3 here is CASSLSSGTGVGSPLHF. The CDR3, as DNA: TGTGCCAGCAGCTTAAGTAGTGGGACAGGGGTTGGTTCACCCCTCCACTTT.

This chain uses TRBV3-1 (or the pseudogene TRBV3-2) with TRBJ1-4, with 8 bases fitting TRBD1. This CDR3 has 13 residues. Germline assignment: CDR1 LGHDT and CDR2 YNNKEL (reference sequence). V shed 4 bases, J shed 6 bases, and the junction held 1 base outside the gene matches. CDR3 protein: CASSPGQDEKLFF. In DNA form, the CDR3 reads TGTGCCAGCAGCCCGGGACAGGATGAAAAACTGTTTTTT.

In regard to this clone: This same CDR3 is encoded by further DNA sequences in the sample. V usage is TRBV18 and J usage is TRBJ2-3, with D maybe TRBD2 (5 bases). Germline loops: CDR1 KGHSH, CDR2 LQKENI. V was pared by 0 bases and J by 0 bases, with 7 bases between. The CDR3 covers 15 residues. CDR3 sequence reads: CASSPPGASTDTQYF. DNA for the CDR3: TGTGCCAGCTCACCACCGGGAGCTAGCACAGATACGCAGTATTTT.

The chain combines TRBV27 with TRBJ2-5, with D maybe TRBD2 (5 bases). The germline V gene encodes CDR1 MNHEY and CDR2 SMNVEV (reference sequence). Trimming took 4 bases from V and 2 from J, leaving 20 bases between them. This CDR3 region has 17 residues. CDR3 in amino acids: CASSSLGSAIRQETQYF. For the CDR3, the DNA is TGTGCCAGCAGTTCACTAGGGTCGGCTATCAGACAAGAGACCCAGTACTTC.

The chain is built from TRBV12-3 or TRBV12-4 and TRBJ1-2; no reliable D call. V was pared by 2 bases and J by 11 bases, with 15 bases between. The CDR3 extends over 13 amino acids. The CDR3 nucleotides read TGTGCCAGCAGTTTACTTCGTTCCGGGAGATACACCTTC. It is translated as CASSLLRSGRYTF.